This T cell receptor (beta chain) was profiled in a study of shared clonotypes between healthy human individuals. Study details: The donors, a couple of women and a few men, were aged 18 to 49. CD4 naive cells filled three plates per donor, CD4 memory three, CD8 naive two and CD8 memory one. Notes on the study in general: A few donors had roughly 5.2% of their naive CD4 clonotypes in common.

Sorted-subset replicate PCR reactions were performed with approximately 200 ng DNA, corresponding to roughly 30,000 T cell genomes. Here immunoSEQ multiplex PCR was the method, and the copy in TCRdb shows in-frame clones only, minus some. The top ten clones hold about 0.41% of a sample with about 2.5 million clones, 85% to 95% of them seen once. Concerning this clone: Its antigen remains unknown.

Deletions cut 1 base from V and 5 bases from J, with 6 bases between. The CDR3 spans 13 residues. CDR1 and CDR2 from the germline V gene are SGHVS and FQNEAQ. The TCR sequence derives from a man aged 18 to 29 in good health. Some clones in this sample may be carry-over from other donors' samples. This chain links TRBV7-8 with TRBJ1-5; no reliable D call. Sequencing used naive CD4+ T cells from PBMCs. Subset reported: CD45RA+ positively selected. The CDR3 region is CASSLVSDQPQHF. CDR3 nucleotides: TGTGCCAGCAGCTTAGTTTCTGATCAGCCCCAGCATTTT.